These T cell receptor beta chains were read from a single sample in a study of cytomegalovirus exposure and HLA in healthy donors. Profiling relied on immunoSEQ multiplex PCR, and the TCRdb table lists in-frame clones only, not all of them. Among around 98,000 clones listed, about four fifths were seen once. The sample was PBMCs. These receptors were collected from a woman aged 40-49 years in good health and CMV-seronegative. Each CDR3 is given with its conserved first and last residue. Each record gives: CDR3 protein, CDR3 DNA, CDR3 length, V gene, clone size, D gene, J gene. The D gene is left open where the match is weak. Size tells how often a clone was seen (once, few, many) or the class of an expanded clone, and some rows leave it out.

CDR3: CASSKLAGGQETQYF
DNA: TGTGCCAGTAGTAAACTAGCGGGGGGGCAAGAGACCCAGTACTTC
length: 15
V: TRBV19
size: .
D: TRBD2
J: TRBJ2-5

CDR3: CASSPGNVIHEQYF
DNA: TGTGCCAGCAGTCCGGGTAACGTTATCCACGAGCAGTACTTC
length: 14
V: TRBV28
size: .
D: .
J: TRBJ2-7

CDR3: CASTAGVSNQPQHF
DNA: TGTGCCAGCACAGCGGGGGTAAGCAATCAGCCCCAGCATTTT
length: 14
V: TRBV28
size: .
D: .
J: TRBJ1-5

CDR3: CASSLDSNQPQNF
DNA: TGTGCCAGCAGCTTAGACAGCAATCAGCCCCAGAATTTT
length: 13
V: TRBV7-9
size: .
D: .
J: TRBJ1-5

CDR3: CASSFLAGGRTDTQYF
DNA: TGTGCCAGCAGCTTTTTGGCGGGGGGGCGAACGGATACGCAGTATTTT
length: 16
V: TRBV7-8
size: .
D: TRBD2
J: TRBJ2-3

CDR3: CASSQLTGVSTEAFF
DNA: TGTGCCAGCAGCCAACTCACGGGTGTTTCCACTGAAGCTTTCTTT
length: 15
V: TRBV16
size: once
D: .
J: TRBJ1-1

CDR3: CASSPTTGAASPLHF
DNA: TGTGCCAGCAGCCCAACAACAGGGGCCGCTTCACCCCTCCACTTT
length: 15
V: TRBV2
size: .
D: TRBD1
J: TRBJ1-6

CDR3: CASSQTGYTEAFF
DNA: TGTGCCAGCAGCCAAACAGGGTACACTGAAGCTTTCTTT
length: 13
V: TRBV7-9
size: .
D: .
J: TRBJ1-1

CDR3: CASRRNQGAEAFF
DNA: TGTGCCAGCAGAAGGAATCAAGGGGCTGAAGCTTTCTTT
length: 13
V: TRBV28
size: few
D: .
J: TRBJ1-1

CDR3: CAWSPQVNTEAFF
DNA: TGTGCCTGGAGTCCCCAGGTGAACACTGAAGCTTTCTTT
length: 13
V: TRBV30
size: .
D: .
J: TRBJ1-1

CDR3: CASSLATGILSGNTIYF
DNA: TGTGCCAGCAGCTTAGCGACAGGCATACTCTCTGGAAACACCATATATTTT
length: 17
V: TRBV7-2
size: once
D: .
J: TRBJ1-3

CDR3: CASTVGGEQYF
DNA: TGTGCCAGCACCGTCGGGGGCGAGCAGTACTTC
length: 11
V: TRBV6-5
size: once
D: .
J: TRBJ2-7

CDR3: CASSQDQGASTDTQYF
DNA: TGCGCCAGCAGCCAAGATCAGGGGGCTAGCACAGATACGCAGTATTTT
length: 16
V: TRBV4-1
size: .
D: TRBD1
J: TRBJ2-3

CDR3: CASSILPGQGSTDTQYF
DNA: TGTGCCAGCAGTATATTACCGGGACAGGGGAGCACAGATACGCAGTATTTT
length: 17
V: TRBV6-8
size: .
D: TRBD1
J: TRBJ2-3

CDR3: CSGFTGGSGYGYTF
DNA: TGCAGCGGTTTCACGGGGGGCTCAGGGTATGGCTACACCTTC
length: 14
V: TRBV29-1
size: .
D: .
J: TRBJ1-2

CDR3: CASSELYSNQPQHF
DNA: TGTGCCAGCAGTGAACTCTATAGCAATCAGCCCCAGCATTTT
length: 14
V: TRBV2
size: .
D: .
J: TRBJ1-5

CDR3: CASSTGTGAYEQYF
DNA: TGTGCCAGTAGTACCGGGACAGGGGCCTACGAGCAGTACTTC
length: 14
V: TRBV19
size: .
D: TRBD1
J: TRBJ2-7

CDR3: CAQQGGAMGNQPQHF
DNA: TGTGCCCAGCAGGGAGGGGCTATGGGCAATCAGCCCCAGCATTTT
length: 15
V: TRBV25-1
size: .
D: .
J: TRBJ1-5

CDR3: CASSYDRKGVRAFF
DNA: TGTGCCAGCAGTTACGATCGTAAAGGGGTGAGAGCTTTCTTT
length: 14
V: TRBV6-5
size: .
D: .
J: TRBJ1-1

CDR3: CASRLTERSGYTF
DNA: TGTGCCAGCAGATTGACAGAGAGGAGCGGCTACACCTTC
length: 13
V: TRBV6-5
size: .
D: .
J: TRBJ1-2

CDR3: CASGTGNQPQHF
DNA: TGTGCCAGCGGTACGGGGAACCAGCCCCAGCATTTT
length: 12
V: TRBV28
size: .
D: .
J: TRBJ1-5

CDR3: CASSPGTGEWNEQFF
DNA: TGTGCCAGCAGCCCCGGGACAGGGGAGTGGAATGAGCAGTTCTTC
length: 15
V: TRBV5-4
size: .
D: TRBD1
J: TRBJ2-1

CDR3: CAWGEKPGQGITGELFF
DNA: TGTGCCTGGGGGGAAAAACCGGGACAGGGTATCACCGGGGAGCTGTTTTTT
length: 17
V: TRBV30
size: .
D: TRBD1
J: TRBJ2-2

CDR3: CAWRSRNTEAFF
DNA: TGTGCCTGGAGATCGAGGAACACTGAAGCTTTCTTT
length: 12
V: TRBV30
size: .
D: .
J: TRBJ1-1